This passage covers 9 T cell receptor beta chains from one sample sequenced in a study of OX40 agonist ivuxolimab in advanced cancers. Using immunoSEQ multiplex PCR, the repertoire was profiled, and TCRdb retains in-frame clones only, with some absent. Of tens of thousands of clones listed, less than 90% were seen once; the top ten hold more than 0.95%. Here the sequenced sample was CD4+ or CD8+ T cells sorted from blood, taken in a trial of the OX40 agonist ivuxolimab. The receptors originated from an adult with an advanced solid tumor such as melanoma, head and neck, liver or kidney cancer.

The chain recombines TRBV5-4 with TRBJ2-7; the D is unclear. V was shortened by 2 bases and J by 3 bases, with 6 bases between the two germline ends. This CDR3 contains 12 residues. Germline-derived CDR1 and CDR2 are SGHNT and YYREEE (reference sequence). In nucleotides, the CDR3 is TGTGCCAGCAGCTTCCACAGCTACGAGCAGTACGTC. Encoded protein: CASSFHSYEQYV.

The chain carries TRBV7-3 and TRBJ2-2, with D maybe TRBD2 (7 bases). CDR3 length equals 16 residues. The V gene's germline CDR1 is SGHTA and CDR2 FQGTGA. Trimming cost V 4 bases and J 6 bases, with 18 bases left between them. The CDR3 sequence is CASSSKGRGVAGELFF. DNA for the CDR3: TGTGCCAGCAGCTCGAAGGGGAGGGGGGTCGCCGGGGAGCTGTTTTTT.

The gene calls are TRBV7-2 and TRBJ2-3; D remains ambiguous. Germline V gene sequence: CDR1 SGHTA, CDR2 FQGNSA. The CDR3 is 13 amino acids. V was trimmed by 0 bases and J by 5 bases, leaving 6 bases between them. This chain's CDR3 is CASSLALRDTQYF. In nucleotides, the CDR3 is TGTGCCAGCAGCTTAGCGCTAAGAGATACGCAGTATTTT.

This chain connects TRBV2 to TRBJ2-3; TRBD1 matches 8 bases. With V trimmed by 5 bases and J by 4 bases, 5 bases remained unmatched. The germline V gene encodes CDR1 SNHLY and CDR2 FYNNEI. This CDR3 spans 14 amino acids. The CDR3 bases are TGTGCCAGCAGTCTAGGACAGGGCGCAGATACGCAGTATTTT. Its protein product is CASSLGQGADTQYF.

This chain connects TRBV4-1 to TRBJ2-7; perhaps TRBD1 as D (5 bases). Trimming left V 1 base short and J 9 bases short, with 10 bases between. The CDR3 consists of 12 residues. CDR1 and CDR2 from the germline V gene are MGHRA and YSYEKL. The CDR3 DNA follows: TGCGCCAGCAGCCAAGTTCAGGGCCCGCAGTACGTC. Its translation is CASSQVQGPQYV.

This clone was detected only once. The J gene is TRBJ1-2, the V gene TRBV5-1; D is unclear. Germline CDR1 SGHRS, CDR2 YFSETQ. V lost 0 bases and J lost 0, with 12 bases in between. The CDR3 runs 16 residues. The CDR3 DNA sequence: TGCGCCAGCAGCTTGGTTTCGGGAGAAGCTAACTATGGCTACACCTTC. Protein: CASSLVSGEANYGYTF. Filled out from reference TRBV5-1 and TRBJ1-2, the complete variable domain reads KAGVTQTPRYLIKTRGQQVTLSCSPISGHRSVSWYQQTPGQGLQFLFEYFSETQRNKGNFPGRFSGRQFSNSRSEMNVSTLELGDSALYLCASSLVSGEANYGYTFGSGTRLTVV.

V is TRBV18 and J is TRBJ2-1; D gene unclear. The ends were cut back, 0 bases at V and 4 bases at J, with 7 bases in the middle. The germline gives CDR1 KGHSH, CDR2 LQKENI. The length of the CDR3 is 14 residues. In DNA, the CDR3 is TGTGCCAGCTCACCACCAGGGCAGTACAATGAGCAGTTCTTC. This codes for CASSPPGQYNEQFF. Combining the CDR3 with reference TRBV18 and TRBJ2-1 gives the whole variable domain NAGVMQNPRHLVRRRGQEARLRCSPMKGHSHVYWYRQLPEEGLKFMVYLQKENIIDESGMPKERFSAEFPKEGPSILRIQQVVRGDSAAYFCASSPPGQYNEQFFGPGTRLTVL.

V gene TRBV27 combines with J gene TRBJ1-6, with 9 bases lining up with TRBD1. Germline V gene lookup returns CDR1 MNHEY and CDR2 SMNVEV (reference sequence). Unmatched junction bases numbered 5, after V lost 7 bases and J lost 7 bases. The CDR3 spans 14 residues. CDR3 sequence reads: CASTRDRVNSPLHF. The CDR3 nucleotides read TGTGCCAGCACCCGGGACAGGGTAAATTCACCCCTCCACTTT.

The CDR3: CASSQTAQGETQYF. The CDR3, as DNA: TGTGCCAGCAGTCAGACAGCACAGGGAGAGACCCAGTACTTC. The chain employs TRBV6-1 and TRBJ2-5, with D tentatively TRBD1 (6 bases). V gave up 5 bases and J gave up 4 bases, with 14 bases separating them. Per the germline V gene, CDR1 is MNHNS and CDR2 is SASEGT. This CDR3 is built from 14 residues.